The 4 T cell receptor beta chains below all came from one sample that was sequenced in a study of cytomegalovirus exposure and HLA in healthy donors. 13 Jbeta primers and 60 Vbeta primers were used for the PCR. Sequenced by immunoSEQ multiplex PCR; TCRdb stores in-frame clones only, minus some. The sample holds more than 140,000 clones, roughly 80% seen once. Source material: PBMCs. The receptors stem from a man between 40 and 49 years old in good health and CMV-seronegative.

In this sample, this clone turned up a few times. The chain employs TRBV10-3 and TRBJ1-6; a weak D match, TRBD1 (6 bases). The CDR3 is made up of 13 amino acids. Germline V gene lookup returns CDR1 ENHRY and CDR2 SYGVKD. Trimming shortened V by 2 bases and J by 10 bases, and 9 bases separated the two germline ends. This CDR3 reads CAISEAGESPLHF. DNA of the CDR3: TGTGCCATCAGTGAGGCAGGGGAATCACCCCTCCACTTT.

In this sample, this clone turned up a few times. J is TRBJ2-2 and V is TRBV4-1; 10 bases fit TRBD1. CDR1 and CDR2 (germline): MGHRA, YSYEKL. Unmatched junction bases numbered 8, after V lost 3 bases and J lost 1 base. The CDR3 covers 18 residues. This CDR3 is CASSQRQGARVNTGELFF. The CDR3 DNA is TGCGCCAGCAGCCAGAGACAGGGGGCTCGGGTGAACACCGGGGAGCTGTTTTTT.

This chain joins TRBV7-8 and TRBJ2-3; 8 bases agree with TRBD2. Germline V lookup: CDR1 SGHVS, CDR2 FQNEAQ. J gave up 3 bases and V 0 bases, and 5 bases lay outside the gene matches. CDR3 length: 16 amino acids. This CDR3 is CASSLAPAGGTDTQYF. CDR3 nucleotides: TGTGCCAGCAGCTTAGCGCCGGCGGGGGGTACAGATACGCAGTATTTT. The full variable domain, completed using reference TRBV7-8 and TRBJ2-3, is GAGVSQSPRYKVAKRGQDVALRCDPISGHVSLFWYQQALGQGPEFLTYFQNEAQLDKSGLPSDRFFAERPEGSVSTLKIQRTQQEDSAVYLCASSLAPAGGTDTQYFGPGTRLTVL.

The V gene is TRBV10-1, the J gene TRBJ2-4, with 9 bases fitting TRBD1. The CDR3 length is 13 residues. V was pared by 5 bases and J by 5 bases, with 1 base of the junction left unmatched. Germline V gene data show CDR1 as WNHNN and CDR2 as SYGVQD (reference sequence). CDR3 loop: CASSRDRENIQYF. CDR3 coding DNA: TGCGCCAGCAGTAGGGACAGGGAAAACATTCAGTACTTC.